What follows describes a single TCR beta chain. The germline gives CDR1 SGHTA, CDR2 FQGNSA. J lost 4 bases, V lost 3 bases, and 11 bases had no gene match. This CDR3 is 16 amino acids long. The sample is drawn from a study of blood T cell repertoires in COVID-19. Study at large: In each case, the material was cDNA or gDNA derived from T cells, B-cell-depleted T cells, or PBMCs.

Participant age was about 18 to 89 years, and participants resided in around 24 US areas. Self-reported history from a screening survey and questionnaire set each donor's cohort. In the authors' methods: Amplifying reference gene primers gave estimates of nucleated cell counts. TCRdb's copy holds only in-frame clones and misses some; the assay was immunoSEQ multiplex PCR. The V and J calls and clone size were taken over from that table, and D and trimming were inferred from the DNA. This table has about 220,000 clones, roughly 85% appearing once. V and J are TRBV7-2 and TRBJ1-1, with 7 positions matching TRBD1. Sequenced input: PBMCs or T cells enriched from blood (not recorded which). The TCR originated in a woman between 40 and 50 years old with acute COVID-19. CDR3 DNA sequence: TGTGCCAGCAGCTTCCTGACAGGGCCTGGGGTCACTGAAGCTTTCTTT. Protein sequence: CASSFLTGPGVTEAFF.